A selection of T cell receptor beta chains follows, all from one sample in a study of metastatic and nonmetastatic thyroid tumors. TCRdb called clones again from the PCR reads with MiXCR. In the table there are 9,000 to 15,000 clones, 25% to 40% of which are singletons. Material for sequencing was tumor tissue. These receptors all stem from a female donor with papillary thyroid cancer or a benign thyroid nodule (not recorded which). Some clones in this sample may be carry-over from other donors' samples. Each CDR3 is given with its conserved first and last residue.

TRBV20-1	TRBJ1-5	CSASVPGVISNQPQHF
TRBV6-1	TRBJ1-6	CASSGTRDPNSPLHF
TRBV5-1	TRBJ2-7	CASSLYAAASSYEQYF
TRBV19	TRBJ2-3	CASSPGQGWNTQYF
TRBV20-1	TRBJ1-6	CSARVAGIRGPYNSPLHF
TRBV19	TRBJ2-7	CASGTSIYEQYF
TRBV6-1	TRBJ2-1	CASTREWEREQFF
TRBV4-2	TRBJ2-2	CASSQDRTGELFF
TRBV3-1	TRBJ1-4	CASSPSGGGVGKLFF
TRBV27	TRBJ2-2	CASSLSTTGELFF
TRBV2	TRBJ2-3	CASSELARAGGWDTQYF
TRBV3-1	TRBJ1-4	CASSHRSFGGKLFF
TRBV2	TRBJ1-2	CASSGHKVWAEDGYTF
TRBV5-4	TRBJ2-1	CASSPGTSGVNEQFF
TRBV20-1	TRBJ2-7	CSARDPRSISYEQYF